This is a list of T cell receptor beta chains from one sample in a study of blood T cells in healthy people across ages. TCRdb reprocessed the 5' RACE reads via MiXCR and lists one record per CDR3 protein. The sample lists some 1.8 million distinct CDR3 sequences; about two fifths were seen once. Sequenced sample: blood. The receptors were gathered from a human donor in good health. Each CDR3 is given with its conserved first and last residue. Each record gives: V gene, D gene, clone size, J gene, CDR3 DNA, CDR3 protein. A D gene is named only where the DNA matches it firmly. Clone sizes are given selectively: once, few, many, or a class where the clone is expanded.

v_gene: TRBV7-9
d_gene: TRBD1
abundance: .
j_gene: TRBJ2-3
CDR3nt: TGTGCCAGCAGCTTACCTCGTCGGAAATACGACAGGGACCTCACAGATACGCAGTATTTT
CDR3aa: CASSLPRRKYDRDLTDTQYF

v_gene: TRBV12-3/TRBV12-4
d_gene: TRBD2
abundance: few
j_gene: TRBJ2-1
CDR3nt: TGTGCCAGCAGTCGTCAAGGGACTAGCGGGGGGTATGAGCAGTTCTTC
CDR3aa: CASSRQGTSGGYEQFF

v_gene: TRBV12-3/TRBV12-4
d_gene: .
abundance: many
j_gene: TRBJ1-2
CDR3nt: TGTGCCAGCAGCCTCCTGCGGGGGAACTATGGCTACACCTTC
CDR3aa: CASSLLRGNYGYTF

v_gene: TRBV2
d_gene: TRBD2
abundance: .
j_gene: TRBJ2-3
CDR3nt: TGTGCCAGCAGGGCTAGCGGGGGGTGGACAGATACGCAGTATTTT
CDR3aa: CASRASGGWTDTQYF

v_gene: TRBV2
d_gene: .
abundance: .
j_gene: TRBJ1-2
CDR3nt: TGTGCCAGCAGCCGCCCTAGCAGTGGCGGTTTCGAAGAGGGAAGAGCTAACTATGGCTACACCTTC
CDR3aa: CASSRPSSGGFEEGRANYGYTF

v_gene: TRBV5-1
d_gene: .
abundance: .
j_gene: TRBJ2-7
CDR3nt: TGCGCCAGCAGCTTATTGTCGGGGAGGCTCTCCTACGAGCAGTACTTC
CDR3aa: CASSLLSGRLSYEQYF

v_gene: TRBV3-1
d_gene: .
abundance: .
j_gene: TRBJ1-1
CDR3nt: TGTGCCAGCAGCCAAGGCCAGCTATACAACACTGAAGCTTTCTTT
CDR3aa: CASSQGQLYNTEAFF

v_gene: TRBV7-8
d_gene: TRBD1
abundance: .
j_gene: TRBJ1-6
CDR3nt: TGTGCCAGCAGCTTAGAGGTGGACAGGTCCGGGAATGGCCTCCACTTT
CDR3aa: CASSLEVDRSGNGLHF

v_gene: TRBV5-1
d_gene: .
abundance: .
j_gene: TRBJ1-1
CDR3nt: TGCGCCAGCAGCTCGTTAGCAGCCAACACTGAAGCTTTCTTT
CDR3aa: CASSSLAANTEAFF

v_gene: TRBV20-1
d_gene: .
abundance: few
j_gene: TRBJ2-1
CDR3nt: TGCAGTGCTAGGGTGGCTTCCCGCTCCTACAATGAGCAGTTCTTC
CDR3aa: CSARVASRSYNEQFF

v_gene: TRBV4-3
d_gene: TRBD1
abundance: .
j_gene: TRBJ2-7
CDR3nt: TGCGCCAGCAGCCCGCAACCAGACAGGGGCTACGAGCAGTACTTC
CDR3aa: CASSPQPDRGYEQYF

v_gene: TRBV9
d_gene: TRBD2
abundance: .
j_gene: TRBJ2-7
CDR3nt: TGTGCCAGCAGCGTGGGAGGGATTGTCTACGAGCAGTACTTC
CDR3aa: CASSVGGIVYEQYF

v_gene: TRBV29-1
d_gene: TRBD1
abundance: .
j_gene: TRBJ1-5
CDR3nt: TGCAGCGTTGGACCACAGGGGGCGGGTCAGCCCCAGCATTTT
CDR3aa: CSVGPQGAGQPQHF

v_gene: TRBV7-2
d_gene: TRBD1
abundance: .
j_gene: TRBJ2-7
CDR3nt: TGTGCCAGCAGCTTAGGGACAGGGACGAACGAGCAGTACTTC
CDR3aa: CASSLGTGTNEQYF

v_gene: TRBV12-3/TRBV12-4
d_gene: .
abundance: few
j_gene: TRBJ2-7
CDR3nt: TGTGCCAGCAGTGAGAGGGCAGGGGCTTCCTACGAGCAGTACTTC
CDR3aa: CASSERAGASYEQYF

v_gene: TRBV6-2/TRBV6-3
d_gene: .
abundance: .
j_gene: TRBJ2-1
CDR3nt: TGTGCCAGCAGCGCAACGAGGAATGAGCAGTTGTTC
CDR3aa: CASSATRNEQLF

v_gene: TRBV5-1
d_gene: .
abundance: .
j_gene: TRBJ1-5
CDR3nt: TGCGCCAGCAGCTTGCTCCCACGGGACACTAGCAATCAGCCCCAGCATTTT
CDR3aa: CASSLLPRDTSNQPQHF

v_gene: TRBV5-1
d_gene: TRBD2
abundance: few
j_gene: TRBJ2-3
CDR3nt: TGCGCCACCAAGACTAGCGGAGTCACAGATACGCAGTATTTT
CDR3aa: CATKTSGVTDTQYF

v_gene: TRBV4-3
d_gene: .
abundance: .
j_gene: TRBJ1-2
CDR3nt: TGCGCCAGCAGCCAAGTAATTGTCAGGACAGATATCAACTATGGCTACACCTTC
CDR3aa: CASSQVIVRTDINYGYTF

v_gene: TRBV28
d_gene: .
abundance: .
j_gene: TRBJ2-7
CDR3nt: TGTGCCAGTGCATTAGGATTGGGACGGAGCTACGAGCAGTACTTC
CDR3aa: CASALGLGRSYEQYF

v_gene: TRBV12-3/TRBV12-4
d_gene: .
abundance: .
j_gene: TRBJ1-1
CDR3nt: TGTGCCAGCAGCCAGAACAGTGGGGCTGGTGTTTATACTGAAGCTTTCTTT
CDR3aa: CASSQNSGAGVYTEAFF

v_gene: TRBV7-3
d_gene: .
abundance: .
j_gene: TRBJ2-1
CDR3nt: TGTGCCAGCAGCTTAGACACCCCCTCCTACAATGAGCAGTTCTTC
CDR3aa: CASSLDTPSYNEQFF

v_gene: TRBV15
d_gene: .
abundance: .
j_gene: TRBJ2-7
CDR3nt: TGTGCCACCAGCAGAGCTAAATCCGAGCAGTACTTC
CDR3aa: CATSRAKSEQYF

v_gene: TRBV15
d_gene: .
abundance: few
j_gene: TRBJ1-2
CDR3nt: TGTGCCACCAGCAGAGAGGTAACAGCCGAAGTATATGGCTACACCTTC
CDR3aa: CATSREVTAEVYGYTF

v_gene: TRBV20-1
d_gene: TRBD1
abundance: few
j_gene: TRBJ2-7
CDR3nt: TGCAGTGCTAGATCGGACAGGGGCGCCTACGAGCAGTACTTC
CDR3aa: CSARSDRGAYEQYF

v_gene: TRBV18
d_gene: TRBD1
abundance: .
j_gene: TRBJ1-1
CDR3nt: TGTGCCAGCTCATGGACAGGGGATTCGGGGAACACTGAAGCTTTCTTT
CDR3aa: CASSWTGDSGNTEAFF

v_gene: TRBV6-2/TRBV6-3
d_gene: .
abundance: .
j_gene: TRBJ2-1
CDR3nt: TGTACCAGCAGTTACTCGATAAGCGGATACTCCTACAATGAGCAGTTCTTC
CDR3aa: CTSSYSISGYSYNEQFF

v_gene: TRBV28
d_gene: TRBD1
abundance: few
j_gene: TRBJ1-5
CDR3nt: TGTGCCAGCAGTTTATGGTCCCCCAGGACAGGTCGTCAGCCCCAGCATTTT
CDR3aa: CASSLWSPRTGRQPQHF

v_gene: TRBV7-9
d_gene: .
abundance: .
j_gene: TRBJ2-6
CDR3nt: TGTGCCAGCAGCCAAGGGGAATCCGGGGCCAACGTCCTGACTTTC
CDR3aa: CASSQGESGANVLTF

v_gene: TRBV6-2/TRBV6-3
d_gene: TRBD2
abundance: many
j_gene: TRBJ2-3
CDR3nt: TGTGCCAGCAGTTATGAGGTAGCGGGGGGACCGGGAGATACGCAGTATTTT
CDR3aa: CASSYEVAGGPGDTQYF

v_gene: TRBV20-1
d_gene: .
abundance: few
j_gene: TRBJ2-5
CDR3nt: TGCAGTGCTAGAGGAGCGGACACCCAAGAGACCCAGTACTTC
CDR3aa: CSARGADTQETQYF

v_gene: TRBV7-2
d_gene: .
abundance: .
j_gene: TRBJ2-5
CDR3nt: TGTGCGGTGGGGGGCCTACCCCAAGAGACCCAGTACTTC
CDR3aa: CAVGGLPQETQYF

v_gene: TRBV6-5
d_gene: TRBD1
abundance: .
j_gene: TRBJ1-5
CDR3nt: TGTGCCAGCAGACCAGACAGGGGTGGTCAGCCCCAGCATTTT
CDR3aa: CASRPDRGGQPQHF

v_gene: TRBV20-1
d_gene: .
abundance: .
j_gene: TRBJ1-5
CDR3nt: TGCAGTGCTAGAGATCCAGGGCGAGGGGACAATCAGCCCCAGCATTTT
CDR3aa: CSARDPGRGDNQPQHF

v_gene: TRBV6-2/TRBV6-3
d_gene: .
abundance: many
j_gene: TRBJ2-7
CDR3nt: TGTGCCAGCAGCCTCTTTTCCCCGCAGCAACACGAGCAGTACTTC
CDR3aa: CASSLFSPQQHEQYF

v_gene: TRBV6-5
d_gene: .
abundance: few
j_gene: TRBJ1-2
CDR3nt: TGTGCCAGCAGCACTCGGGGAGCTAACTATGGCTACACCTTC
CDR3aa: CASSTRGANYGYTF